These 14 T cell receptor beta chains came from one sample sequenced in a study of blood T cell repertoires in COVID-19. Using immunoSEQ multiplex PCR, the repertoire was profiled, and TCRdb retains in-frame clones only, with some absent. The table includes around 160,000 clones, about four fifths detected once. The sequenced sample was peripheral blood. The receptors were sampled from an elderly woman with acute or convalescent COVID-19.

This chain connects TRBV5-1 to TRBJ2-1; 8 bases are shared with TRBD2. Germline V lookup: CDR1 SGHRS, CDR2 YFSETQ. The V and J ends lost 4 bases and 8 bases, in that order; junction bases with no gene match: 11. The CDR3 contains 15 residues. In DNA, the CDR3 is TGCGCCAGCAGCCCCCGGGAGGGGTATATCGATGAGCAGTTCTTC. Residues: CASSPREGYIDEQFF.

J is TRBJ2-1 and V is TRBV4-1; TRBD2 matches at 11 bases. V gave up 0 bases and J gave up 5 bases; unmatched junction bases: 6. Germline CDR1 MGHRA, CDR2 YSYEKL. The CDR3 runs 17 residues. The CDR3 spells CASSQDGTSGSHNEQFF. The CDR3 nucleotides read TGCGCCAGCAGCCAAGATGGAACTAGCGGGAGCCACAATGAGCAGTTCTTC.

This chain connects TRBV7-2 to TRBJ1-2, with D possibly TRBD1 on 5 matching bases. Trimming stripped 1 base from V and 8 bases from J, with 11 bases between. Germline CDR1 is SGHTA and CDR2 is FQGNSA. This CDR3 has 13 residues. DNA of the CDR3: TGTGCCAGCAGCTTAGGAACAGGAAACGGCTACACCTTC. Amino acid sequence: CASSLGTGNGYTF.

The chain couples TRBV28 to TRBJ1-1, with no clear D. The CDR3 covers 17 residues. Trimming took off 6 bases at V and 0 bases at J, with 20 bases between the two ends. Germline V gene data show CDR1 as MDHEN and CDR2 as SYDVKM. The CDR3 protein is CASSDTRIRRLNTEAFF. CDR3 DNA: TGTGCCAGCAGCGACACAAGGATCAGGAGGCTGAACACTGAAGCTTTCTTT.

The chain recombines TRBV6-1 with TRBJ2-5, with 11 bases that match TRBD2. V shed 3 bases, J shed 4 bases, and the junction held 1 base outside the gene matches. The CDR3 length is 14 residues. In germline, CDR1 is MNHNS, CDR2 SASEGT. CDR3 loop: CASSETSGIETQYF. In DNA, the CDR3 is TGTGCCAGCAGTGAGACTAGCGGGATAGAGACCCAGTACTTC.

The J gene is TRBJ1-2, the V gene TRBV6-1; 8 nucleotides align to TRBD1. J lost 3 bases, V lost 2 bases, and 5 bases had no gene match. Germline lookup yields CDR1 MNHNS and CDR2 SASEGT. This CDR3 is 15 amino acids long. CDR3 residues: CASSENRGTDYGYTF. CDR3 nucleotide sequence: TGTGCCAGCAGTGAAAACAGGGGGACGGACTATGGCTACACCTTC.

CDR3 residues: CASSLAGDLETQYF. CDR3 DNA sequence: TGTGCCAGTAGTCTAGCGGGAGATCTGGAGACCCAGTACTTC. The chain links TRBV19 to TRBJ2-5; TRBD2 agrees at 10 bases. Germline CDR1 is LNHDA and CDR2 is SQIVND (reference sequence). The CDR3 is made up of 14 amino acids. J lost 5 bases, V lost 5 bases, and 5 bases had no gene match.

This chain links TRBV5-1 with TRBJ2-3; D possibly corresponds to TRBD2 (5 bases). Germline CDR1 and CDR2: SGHRS and YFSETQ. V lost 6 bases and J lost 2, with 10 bases in between. The CDR3 runs to 13 residues. CDR3 protein: CASTREITDTQYF. In DNA form, the CDR3 reads TGCGCCAGCACACGGGAAATCACAGATACGCAGTATTTT. Drawing the rest from reference TRBV5-1 and TRBJ2-3, the complete variable domain is KAGVTQTPRYLIKTRGQQVTLSCSPISGHRSVSWYQQTPGQGLQFLFEYFSETQRNKGNFPGRFSGRQFSNSRSEMNVSTLELGDSALYLCASTREITDTQYFGPGTRLTVL.

This clone was observed a single time. The V gene is TRBV5-1, the J gene TRBJ2-5, with a tentative D call TRBD2 (6 bases). The CDR3 sequence is 13 residues long. Per germline, CDR1 SGHRS and CDR2 YFSETQ. Trimming removed 1 base from V and 5 bases from J, with 9 bases in between. CDR3 protein: CASSLQEGETQYF. The CDR3 DNA is TGCGCCAGCAGCTTGCAGGAGGGTGAGACCCAGTACTTC.

This clone was seen more than once but under ten times. V usage is TRBV7-9 and J usage is TRBJ1-2; 8 bases map to TRBD1. This CDR3 is 14 amino acids long. Germline V gene data show CDR1 as SEHNR and CDR2 as FQNEAQ (reference sequence). The V gene end was trimmed by 2 bases and the J gene end by 6 bases; junction bases not matched to a gene: 5. In DNA form, the CDR3 reads TGTGCCAGCAGCTTATCCCAGGGGGCAAATGGCTACACCTTC. Translated, it gives CASSLSQGANGYTF.

The chain joins TRBV6-2 or TRBV6-3 to TRBJ2-1, with 7 bases that match TRBD2. J was trimmed by 0 bases and V by 2 bases; bases with no gene match: 13. Germline V gene lookup returns CDR1 MNHEY and CDR2 SVGEGT. The CDR3 is 19 residues long. CDR3 amino acids: CASSYRGVLQVSSYNEQFF. CDR3 DNA: TGTGCCAGCAGTTACCGGGGGGTTTTACAAGTAAGCTCCTACAATGAGCAGTTCTTC.

This chain connects TRBV18 to TRBJ1-3; D unclear. V gave up 4 bases and J gave up 1 base, with 5 bases separating them. Germline V lookup: CDR1 KGHSH, CDR2 LQKENI. This CDR3 has 13 residues. CDR3 sequence (DNA): TGTGCCAGCTCACAAACATCTGGAAACACCATATATTTT. This sequence encodes CASSQTSGNTIYF.

The chain recombines TRBV27 with TRBJ1-5; no clear D. The CDR3 is 13 amino acids. With 4 bases removed from V and 9 bases from J, the gap between germline ends came to 13 bases. CDR1 and CDR2 (germline): MNHEY, SMNVEV (reference sequence). This CDR3 is CASSSMTDSPQHF. The CDR3 DNA sequence: TGTGCCAGCAGTTCAATGACGGACTCGCCCCAGCATTTT.

The CDR3, as DNA: TGCAGCGTTTACCGGGACACCACTGAAGCTTTCTTT. Translated, it gives CSVYRDTTEAFF. The rearrangement joins TRBV29-1 to TRBJ1-1, with D perhaps TRBD1 (6 bases). Per germline, CDR1 SQVTM and CDR2 ANQGSEA. The CDR3 length is 12 residues. Trimming cost V 5 bases and J 4 bases, with 11 bases left between them.